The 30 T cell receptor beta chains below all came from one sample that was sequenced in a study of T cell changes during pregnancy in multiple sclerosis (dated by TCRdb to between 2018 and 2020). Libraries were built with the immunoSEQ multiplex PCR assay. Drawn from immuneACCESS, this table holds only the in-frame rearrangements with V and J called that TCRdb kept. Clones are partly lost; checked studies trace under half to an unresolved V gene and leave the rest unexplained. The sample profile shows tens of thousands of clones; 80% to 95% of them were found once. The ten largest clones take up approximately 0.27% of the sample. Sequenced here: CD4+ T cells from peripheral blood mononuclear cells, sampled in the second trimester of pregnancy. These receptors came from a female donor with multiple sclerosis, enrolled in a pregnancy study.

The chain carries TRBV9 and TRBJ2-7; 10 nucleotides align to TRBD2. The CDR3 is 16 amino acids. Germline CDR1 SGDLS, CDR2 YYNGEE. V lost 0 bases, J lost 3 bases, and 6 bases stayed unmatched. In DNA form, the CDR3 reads TGTGCCAGCAGCGTAGGTATCCTAGCGGGGGACTACGAGCAGTACTTC. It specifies CASSVGILAGDYEQYF. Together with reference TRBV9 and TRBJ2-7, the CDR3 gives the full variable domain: DSGVTQTPKHLITATGQRVTLRCSPRSGDLSVYWYQQSLDQGLQFLIQYYNGEERAKGNILERFSAQQFPDLHSELNLSSLELGDSALYFCASSVGILAGDYEQYFGPGTRLTVT.

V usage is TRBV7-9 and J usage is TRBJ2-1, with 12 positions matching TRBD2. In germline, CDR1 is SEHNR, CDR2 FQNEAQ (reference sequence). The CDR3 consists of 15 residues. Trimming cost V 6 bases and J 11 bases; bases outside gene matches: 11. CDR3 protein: CASRTGTSGLWQQFF. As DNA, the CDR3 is TGTGCCAGCAGGACCGGGACTAGCGGGCTCTGGCAGCAGTTCTTC.

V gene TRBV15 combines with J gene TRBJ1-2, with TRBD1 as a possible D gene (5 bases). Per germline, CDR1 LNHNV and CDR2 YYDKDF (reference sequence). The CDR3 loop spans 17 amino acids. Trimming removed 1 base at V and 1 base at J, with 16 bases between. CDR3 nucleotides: TGTGCCACCAGCAGAGGTCAAAGGGGACTATTTAACTATGGCTACACCTTC. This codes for CATSRGQRGLFNYGYTF.

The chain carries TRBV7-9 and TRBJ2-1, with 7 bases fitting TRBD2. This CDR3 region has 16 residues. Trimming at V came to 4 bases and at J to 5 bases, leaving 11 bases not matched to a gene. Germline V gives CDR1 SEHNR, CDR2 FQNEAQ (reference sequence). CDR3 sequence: CASSSRVVGGDNEQFF. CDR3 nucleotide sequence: TGTGCCAGCAGCTCAAGGGTTGTGGGGGGGGACAATGAGCAGTTCTTC.

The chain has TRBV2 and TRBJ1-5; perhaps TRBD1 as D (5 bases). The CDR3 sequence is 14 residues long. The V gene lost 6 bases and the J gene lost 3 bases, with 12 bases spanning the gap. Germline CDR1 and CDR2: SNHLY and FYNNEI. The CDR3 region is CASRGAGSNQPQHF. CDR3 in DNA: TGTGCCAGCAGAGGGGCAGGATCCAATCAGCCCCAGCATTTT. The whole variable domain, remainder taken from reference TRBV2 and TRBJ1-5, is EPEVTQTPSHQVTQMGQEVILRCVPISNHLYFYWYRQILGQKVEFLVSFYNNEISEKSEIFDDQFSVERPDGSNFTLKIRSTKLEDSAMYFCASRGAGSNQPQHFGDGTRLSIL.

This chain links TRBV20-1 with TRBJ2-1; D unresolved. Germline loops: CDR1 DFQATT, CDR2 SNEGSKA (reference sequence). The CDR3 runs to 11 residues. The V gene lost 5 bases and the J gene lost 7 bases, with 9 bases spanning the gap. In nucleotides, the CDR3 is TGCAGTGCTGGCCCATTGAATGAGCAGTTCTTC. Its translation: CSAGPLNEQFF.

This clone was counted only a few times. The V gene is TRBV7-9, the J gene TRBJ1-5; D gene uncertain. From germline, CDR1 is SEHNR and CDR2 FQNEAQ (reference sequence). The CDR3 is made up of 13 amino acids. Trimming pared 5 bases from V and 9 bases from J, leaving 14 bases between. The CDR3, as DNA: TGTGCCAGCAGCCGAGAGGGAGATCGGCCCCAGCATTTT. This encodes CASSREGDRPQHF.

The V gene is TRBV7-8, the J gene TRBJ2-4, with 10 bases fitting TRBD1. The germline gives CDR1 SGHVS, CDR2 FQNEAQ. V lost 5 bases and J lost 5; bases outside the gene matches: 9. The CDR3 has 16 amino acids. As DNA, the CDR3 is TGTGCCAGCAGCACGTGGACAGGGGGTTGGGAAAACATTCAGTACTTC. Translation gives CASSTWTGGWENIQYF.

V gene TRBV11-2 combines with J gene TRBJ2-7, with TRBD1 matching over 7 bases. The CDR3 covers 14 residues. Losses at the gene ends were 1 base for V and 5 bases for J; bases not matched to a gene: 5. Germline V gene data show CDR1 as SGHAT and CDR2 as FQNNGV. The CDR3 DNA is TGTGCCAGCAGCTTAGGACAGGGTTTCCACGAGCAGTACTTC. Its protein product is CASSLGQGFHEQYF.

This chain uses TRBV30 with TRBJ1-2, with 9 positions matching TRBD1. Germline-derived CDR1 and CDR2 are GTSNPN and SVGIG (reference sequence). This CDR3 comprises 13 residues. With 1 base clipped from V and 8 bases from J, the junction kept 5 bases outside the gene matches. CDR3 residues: CAWSGRTGDGYTF. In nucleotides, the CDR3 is TGTGCCTGGAGTGGGCGGACAGGGGACGGCTACACCTTC.

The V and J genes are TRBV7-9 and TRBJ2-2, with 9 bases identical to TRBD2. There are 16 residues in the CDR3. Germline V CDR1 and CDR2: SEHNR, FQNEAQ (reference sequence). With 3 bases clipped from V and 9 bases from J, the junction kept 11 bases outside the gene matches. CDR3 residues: CASSFATSGRNRELFF. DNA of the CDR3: TGTGCCAGCAGCTTCGCGACTAGCGGCAGGAATAGGGAGCTGTTTTTT. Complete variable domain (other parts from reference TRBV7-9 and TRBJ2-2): DTGVSQNPRHKITKRGQNVTFRCDPISEHNRLYWYRQTLGQGPEFLTYFQNEAQLEKSRLLSDRFSAERPKGSFSTLEIQRTEQGDSAMYLCASSFATSGRNRELFFGEGSRLTVL.

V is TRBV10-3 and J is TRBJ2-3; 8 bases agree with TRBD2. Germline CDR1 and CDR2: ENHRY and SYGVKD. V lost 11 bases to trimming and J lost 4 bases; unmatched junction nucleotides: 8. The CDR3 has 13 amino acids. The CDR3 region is CASQRGFADTQYF. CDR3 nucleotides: TGTGCCTCTCAGCGGGGGTTCGCAGATACGCAGTATTTT.

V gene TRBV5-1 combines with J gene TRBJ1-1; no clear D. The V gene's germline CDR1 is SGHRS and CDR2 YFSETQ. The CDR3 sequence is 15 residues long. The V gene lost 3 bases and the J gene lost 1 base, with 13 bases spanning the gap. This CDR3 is CASSYGLFENTEAFF. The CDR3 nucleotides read TGCGCCAGCAGCTACGGACTCTTCGAGAACACTGAAGCTTTCTTT. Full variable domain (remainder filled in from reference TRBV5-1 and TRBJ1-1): KAGVTQTPRYLIKTRGQQVTLSCSPISGHRSVSWYQQTPGQGLQFLFEYFSETQRNKGNFPGRFSGRQFSNSRSEMNVSTLELGDSALYLCASSYGLFENTEAFFGQGTRLTVV.

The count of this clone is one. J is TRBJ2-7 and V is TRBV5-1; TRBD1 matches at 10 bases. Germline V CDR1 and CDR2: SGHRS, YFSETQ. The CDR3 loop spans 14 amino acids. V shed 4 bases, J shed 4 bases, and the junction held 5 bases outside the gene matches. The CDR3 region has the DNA TGCGCCAGCAGCCTCGGGACAGGGGTATACGAGCAGTACTTC. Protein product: CASSLGTGVYEQYF.

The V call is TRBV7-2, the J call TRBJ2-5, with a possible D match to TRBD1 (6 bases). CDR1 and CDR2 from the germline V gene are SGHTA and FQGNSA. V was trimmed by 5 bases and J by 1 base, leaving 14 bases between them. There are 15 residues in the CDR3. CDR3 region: CASSPPDSLQETQYF. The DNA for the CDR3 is TGTGCCAGCAGCCCCCCGGACAGCCTCCAAGAGACCCAGTACTTC.

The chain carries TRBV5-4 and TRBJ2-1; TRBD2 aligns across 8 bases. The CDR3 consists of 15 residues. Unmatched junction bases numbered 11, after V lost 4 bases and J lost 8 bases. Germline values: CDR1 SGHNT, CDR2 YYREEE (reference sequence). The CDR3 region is CASSPGGALADEQFF. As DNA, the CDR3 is TGTGCCAGCAGCCCCGGGGGGGCCCTGGCGGATGAGCAGTTCTTC.

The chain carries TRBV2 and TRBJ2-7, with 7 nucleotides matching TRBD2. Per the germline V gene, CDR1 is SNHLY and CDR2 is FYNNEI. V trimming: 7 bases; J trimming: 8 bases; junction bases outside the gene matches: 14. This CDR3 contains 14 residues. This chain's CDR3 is CASKAGDAGTQQYF. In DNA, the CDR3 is TGTGCCAGCAAGGCGGGAGACGCCGGGACCCAGCAGTACTTC.

The CDR3 DNA follows: TGTGCCAGCAGCTTGAGGGACAGGGGAGGCACAGATACGCAGTATTTT. Translation: CASSLRDRGGTDTQYF. The genes are TRBV5-8 and TRBJ2-3; 10 positions agree with TRBD1. V lost 1 base to trimming and J lost 1 base; unmatched junction nucleotides: 3. Germline values: CDR1 SGHTS, CDR2 YDEGEE. CDR3 length: 16 amino acids.

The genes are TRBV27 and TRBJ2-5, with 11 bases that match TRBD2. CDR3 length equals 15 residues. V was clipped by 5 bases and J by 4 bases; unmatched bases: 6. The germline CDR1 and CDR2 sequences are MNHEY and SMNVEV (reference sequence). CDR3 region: CASSVLLAGVETQYF. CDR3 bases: TGTGCCAGCAGTGTCCTACTAGCGGGAGTAGAGACCCAGTACTTC.

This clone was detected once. DNA for the CDR3: TGTGCCAGCAGCTTACTCGCGGGGCGGGGGGGGCATGAGCAGTTCTTC. Translated: CASSLLAGRGGHEQFF. The rearrangement joins TRBV7-2 to TRBJ2-1, with 9 positions matching TRBD2. The junction had 10 bases not matched to a gene; V was cut back by 2 bases and J by 8 bases. Germline loops: CDR1 SGHTA, CDR2 FQGNSA. This CDR3 spans 16 amino acids. The whole variable domain, filled in from reference TRBV7-2 and TRBJ2-1, reads GAGVSQSPSNKVTEKGKDVELRCDPISGHTALYWYRQSLGQGLEFLIYFQGNSAPDKSGLPSDRFSAERTGGSVSTLTIQRTQQEDSAVYLCASSLLAGRGGHEQFFGPGTRLTVL.

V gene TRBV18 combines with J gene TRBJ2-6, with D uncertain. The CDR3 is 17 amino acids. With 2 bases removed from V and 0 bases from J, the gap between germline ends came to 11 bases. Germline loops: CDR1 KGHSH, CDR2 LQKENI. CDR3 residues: CASSPNFHSSGANVLTF. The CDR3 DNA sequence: TGTGCCAGCTCACCAAACTTTCATAGCTCTGGGGCCAACGTCCTGACTTTC.

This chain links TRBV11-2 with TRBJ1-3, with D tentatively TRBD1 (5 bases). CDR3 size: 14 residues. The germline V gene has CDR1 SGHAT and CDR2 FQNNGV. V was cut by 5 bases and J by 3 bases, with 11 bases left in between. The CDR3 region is CASSPGASGNTIYF. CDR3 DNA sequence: TGTGCCAGCAGCCCTGGGGCTAGTGGAAACACCATATATTTT.

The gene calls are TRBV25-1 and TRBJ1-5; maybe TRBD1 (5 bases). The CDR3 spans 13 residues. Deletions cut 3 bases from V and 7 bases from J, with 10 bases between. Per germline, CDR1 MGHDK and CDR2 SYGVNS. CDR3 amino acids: CASSDWGGQPQHF. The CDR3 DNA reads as TGTGCCAGCAGTGATTGGGGGGGACAGCCCCAGCATTTT.

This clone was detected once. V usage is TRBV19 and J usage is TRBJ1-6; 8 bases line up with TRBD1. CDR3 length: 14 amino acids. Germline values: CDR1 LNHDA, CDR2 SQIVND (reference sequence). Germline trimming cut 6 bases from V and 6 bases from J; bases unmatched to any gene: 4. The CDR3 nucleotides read TGTGCCAGTAGCCGAGACAGGGGTAATTCACCCCTCCACTTT. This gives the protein CASSRDRGNSPLHF.

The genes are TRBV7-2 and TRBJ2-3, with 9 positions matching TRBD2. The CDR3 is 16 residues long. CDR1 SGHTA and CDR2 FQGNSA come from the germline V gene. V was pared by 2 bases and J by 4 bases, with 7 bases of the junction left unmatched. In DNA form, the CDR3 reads TGTGCCAGCAGCTTACTTAGCGGGGGTAGGGCAGATACGCAGTATTTT. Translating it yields CASSLLSGGRADTQYF.

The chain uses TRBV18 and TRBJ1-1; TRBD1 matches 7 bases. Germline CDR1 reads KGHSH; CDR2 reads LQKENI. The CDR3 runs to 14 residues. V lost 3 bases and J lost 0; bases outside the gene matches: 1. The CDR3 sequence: CASSPGQVNTEAFF. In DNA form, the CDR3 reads TGTGCCAGCTCACCCGGACAGGTGAACACTGAAGCTTTCTTT.

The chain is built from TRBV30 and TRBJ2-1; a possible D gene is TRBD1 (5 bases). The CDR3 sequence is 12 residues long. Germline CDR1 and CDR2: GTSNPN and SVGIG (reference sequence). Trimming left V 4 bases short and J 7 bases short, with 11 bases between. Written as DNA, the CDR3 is TGTGCCTGGACCCCTGCAGGGAATGAGCAGTTCTTC. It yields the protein CAWTPAGNEQFF. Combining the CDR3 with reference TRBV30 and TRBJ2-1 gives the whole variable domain SQTIHQWPATLVQPVGSPLSLECTVEGTSNPNLYWYRQAAGRGLQLLFYSVGIGQISSEVPQNLSASRPQDRQFILSSKKLLLSDSGFYLCAWTPAGNEQFFGPGTRLTVL.

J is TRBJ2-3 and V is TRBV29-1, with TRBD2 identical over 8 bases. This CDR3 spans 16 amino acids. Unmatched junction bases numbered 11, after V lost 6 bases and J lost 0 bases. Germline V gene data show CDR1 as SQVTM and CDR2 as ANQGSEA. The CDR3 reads CSVKGLEDSSTDTQYF. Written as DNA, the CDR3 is TGCAGCGTCAAGGGACTAGAAGATTCTAGCACAGATACGCAGTATTTT.

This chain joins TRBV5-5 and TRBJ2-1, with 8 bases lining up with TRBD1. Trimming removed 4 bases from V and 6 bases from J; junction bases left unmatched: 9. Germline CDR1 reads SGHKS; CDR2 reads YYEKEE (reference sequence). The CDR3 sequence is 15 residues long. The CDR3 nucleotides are TGTGCCAGCAGCCGTGGACAGGGACTCGTCAATGAGCAGTTCTTC. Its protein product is CASSRGQGLVNEQFF.

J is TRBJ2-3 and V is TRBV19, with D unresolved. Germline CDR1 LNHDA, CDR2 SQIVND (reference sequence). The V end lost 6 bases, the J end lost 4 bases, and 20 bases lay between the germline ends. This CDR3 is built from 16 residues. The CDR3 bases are TGTGCCAGTAGCTCCCGACTCCCCAACGGTGCAGATACGCAGTATTTT. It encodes CASSSRLPNGADTQYF.